This entry lists 30 T cell receptor beta chains sequenced from one sample in a study of blood T cell repertoires in COVID-19. Here immunoSEQ multiplex PCR was the method, and the copy in TCRdb shows in-frame clones only, minus some. The data hold about 200,000 clones, with roughly 90% observed a single time. Sequenced material: peripheral blood. The receptors shown here come from a man over 45 with acute or convalescent COVID-19.

This chain links TRBV3-1 (or the pseudogene TRBV3-2) with TRBJ1-6; D not resolved. CDR3 length: 13 amino acids. Trimming stripped 1 base from V and 9 bases from J, with 7 bases between. Per germline, CDR1 LGHDT and CDR2 YNNKEL (reference sequence). For the CDR3, the DNA is TGTGCCAGCAGCCAAGGACGGGTTTCACCCCTCCACTTT. Its translation: CASSQGRVSPLHF.

The gene calls are TRBV27 and TRBJ2-7; D unresolved. The CDR3 has 13 amino acids. V dropped 2 bases and J dropped 2 bases, with 7 bases sitting between them. Germline V lookup: CDR1 MNHEY, CDR2 SMNVEV (reference sequence). The CDR3 sequence: CASSLGPTYEQYV. In nucleotides, the CDR3 is TGTGCCAGCAGTTTAGGGCCAACCTACGAGCAGTACGTC.

The chain has TRBV3-1 (or the pseudogene TRBV3-2) and TRBJ1-2; tentatively, D is TRBD1 (6 bases). This CDR3 region has 16 residues. With 2 bases removed from V and 7 bases from J, the gap between germline ends came to 20 bases. In germline, CDR1 is LGHDT, CDR2 YNNKEL (reference sequence). DNA for the CDR3: TGTGCCAGCAGCCAATTAACGGGACAACCCCTTCCTGGCTACACCTTC. Protein sequence: CASSQLTGQPLPGYTF.

The rearrangement uses TRBV25-1 and TRBJ2-3; 14 nucleotides line up with TRBD2. Germline CDR1 reads MGHDK; CDR2 reads SYGVNS. The CDR3 totals 17 residues. V lost 4 bases, J lost 3 bases, and 6 bases stayed unmatched. The CDR3 nucleotides are TGTGCCAGCAGTGCCGGGACTAGCGGGAGAATAACAGATACGCAGTATTTT. Translation: CASSAGTSGRITDTQYF.

The genes are TRBV15 and TRBJ2-1; 14 bases line up with TRBD2. After removal of 5 bases from V and 13 bases from J, the junction contained 4 bases not matched to a gene. The CDR3 loop spans 13 amino acids. CDR1 is LNHNV, CDR2 YYDKDF, per germline (reference sequence). DNA of the CDR3: TGTGCCACCAGCGGGACTAGCGGGAGAGGACAGTTCTTC. Protein sequence: CATSGTSGRGQFF.

The chain uses TRBV7-6 and TRBJ2-7; D remains unclear. The germline gives CDR1 SGHVS, CDR2 FNYEAQ. The CDR3 runs 14 residues. V was cut by 5 bases and J by 3 bases, with 14 bases left in between. The CDR3 DNA reads TGTGCCAGCAGCCCCTCCACTGAACTCTACGAGCAGTACTTC. The encoded protein is CASSPSTELYEQYF.

The chain is built from TRBV19 and TRBJ1-2; D unclear. CDR3 length: 17 residues. The germline CDR1 and CDR2 sequences are LNHDA and SQIVND (reference sequence). The germline V and J ends were trimmed by 3 bases and 4 bases, with 21 bases remaining between them. CDR3 loop: CASSIGFHSSPLYGYTF. The DNA of the CDR3 is TGTGCCAGTAGTATCGGTTTCCACTCTAGCCCACTCTATGGCTACACCTTC.

The genes are TRBV3-1 (or the pseudogene TRBV3-2) and TRBJ2-3; 7 positions agree with TRBD2. With 2 bases clipped from V and 3 bases from J, the junction kept 5 bases outside the gene matches. CDR1 and CDR2 (germline): LGHDT, YNNKEL (reference sequence). The CDR3 runs to 15 residues. The CDR3, as DNA: TGTGCCAGCAGCCAATTGGCGGGAGTAACAGATACGCAGTATTTT. The encoded protein is CASSQLAGVTDTQYF.

This chain links TRBV7-2 with TRBJ2-1, with TRBD2 identical over 8 bases. V shed 2 bases and J 8 bases; nucleotides not matched to a gene: 8. Germline V gene sequence: CDR1 SGHTA, CDR2 FQGNSA. The CDR3 totals 15 residues. The CDR3 region is CASSLWAGRADEQFF. Here the CDR3 DNA reads TGTGCCAGCAGCTTATGGGCCGGGAGGGCCGATGAGCAGTTCTTC. The full variable domain, in which reference TRBV7-2 and TRBJ2-1 provide the parts outside the CDR3, is GAGVSQSPSNKVTEKGKDVELRCDPISGHTALYWYRQSLGQGLEFLIYFQGNSAPDKSGLPSDRFSAERTGGSVSTLTIQRTQQEDSAVYLCASSLWAGRADEQFFGPGTRLTVL.

This clone appeared a single time. This rearrangement joins TRBV9 to TRBJ2-1; 9 nucleotides match TRBD1. The V segment lost 0 bases and the J segment 4 bases; nucleotides outside the gene matches: 11. This CDR3 spans 18 amino acids. The germline V gene encodes CDR1 SGDLS and CDR2 YYNGEE. The CDR3, as DNA: TGTGCCAGCAGCGTAGCTACATTCGGGACAGGGTTGTACAATGAGCAGTTCTTC. The encoded protein is CASSVATFGTGLYNEQFF.

This chain uses TRBV7-2 with TRBJ1-3; D call uncertain. Looked up from germline, CDR1 is SGHTA and CDR2 is FQGNSA. The V gene lost 2 bases and the J gene lost 4 bases, with 24 bases spanning the gap. The length of the CDR3 is 19 residues. This CDR3 is CASSLKSFSGPPRGNTIYF. The DNA for the CDR3 is TGTGCCAGCAGCTTAAAATCATTCAGCGGACCCCCAAGAGGAAACACCATATATTTT.

The genes are TRBV2 and TRBJ1-5; D remains ambiguous. The germline gives CDR1 SNHLY, CDR2 FYNNEI. This CDR3 comprises 13 residues. V lost 3 bases to trimming and J lost 9 bases, with 12 bases between them. The CDR3 protein is CASSENSFVPQHF. DNA of the CDR3: TGTGCCAGCAGTGAGAACTCTTTCGTGCCCCAGCATTTT.

With respect to this clone: Germline is not matched at one junction end, which may reflect a read error. The gene calls are TRBV19 and TRBJ1-5, with 7 bases identical to TRBD1. The CDR3 contains 14 residues. Germline V gene sequence: CDR1 LNHDA, CDR2 SQIVND (reference sequence). The CDR3 region is CASSHRDSKQPQHF. As DNA, the CDR3 is TGTGCCAGTAGTCACCGGGACAGCAAACAGCCCCAGCATTTT. Looking up the rest from reference TRBV19 and TRBJ1-5 gives the full variable domain: DGGITQSPKYLFRKEGQNVTLSCEQNLNHDAMYWYRQDPGQGLRLIYYSQIVNDFQKGDIAEGYSVSREKKESFPLTVTSAQKNPTAFYLCASSHRDSKQPQHFGDGTRLSIL.

The gene calls are TRBV5-1 and TRBJ1-5; maybe TRBD1 (5 bases). Looked up from germline, CDR1 is SGHRS and CDR2 is YFSETQ. With 0 bases removed from V and 3 bases from J, the gap between germline ends came to 7 bases. This CDR3 comprises 14 residues. For the CDR3, the DNA is TGCGCCAGCAGCTTGGAAGGGGACAATCAGCCCCAGCATTTT. It translates to CASSLEGDNQPQHF. The full variable domain, with the rest looked up from reference TRBV5-1 and TRBJ1-5, is KAGVTQTPRYLIKTRGQQVTLSCSPISGHRSVSWYQQTPGQGLQFLFEYFSETQRNKGNFPGRFSGRQFSNSRSEMNVSTLELGDSALYLCASSLEGDNQPQHFGDGTRLSIL.

This chain joins TRBV28 and TRBJ2-3; D is unresolved. CDR1 and CDR2 from the germline V gene are MDHEN and SYDVKM. Deletions cut 3 bases from V and 0 bases from J, with 4 bases between. This CDR3 is built from 13 residues. The CDR3 DNA sequence: TGTGCCAGCAGTTTGGAGAGCACAGATACGCAGTATTTT. Its translation is CASSLESTDTQYF.

CDR3 nucleotides: TGTGCCAGCAGCACACAGACTGGAGGCGCAGATACGCAGTATTTT. This encodes CASSTQTGGADTQYF. This sequence joins TRBV7-2 and TRBJ2-3; tentative D call: TRBD2 (5 bases). The V gene lost 5 bases and the J gene lost 4 bases, with 16 bases spanning the gap. CDR3 length: 15 residues. Germline V gives CDR1 SGHTA, CDR2 FQGNSA.

CDR3 nucleotides: TGTGCCAGCAGCGGGCGCGAGCAGTACTTC. It yields the protein CASSGREQYF. The chain recombines TRBV11-2 with TRBJ2-7; no clear D. V dropped 5 bases and J dropped 6 bases, with 5 bases sitting between them. CDR3 length: 10 residues. Looked up from germline, CDR1 is SGHAT and CDR2 is FQNNGV.

V usage is TRBV27 and J usage is TRBJ2-2; 10 bases are a match to TRBD1. Losses at the gene ends were 7 bases for V and 5 bases for J; bases not matched to a gene: 7. The CDR3 length is 15 residues. From germline, CDR1 is MNHEY and CDR2 SMNVEV (reference sequence). CDR3 region: CASNLGTGATGELFF. The CDR3 coding sequence is TGTGCCAGCAACTTAGGGACAGGGGCGACCGGGGAGCTGTTTTTT.

The V call is TRBV4-2, the J call TRBJ2-3, with 7 bases that match TRBD1. Germline CDR1 reads LGHNA; CDR2 reads YNFKEQ. The CDR3 sequence is 15 residues long. The V segment lost 3 bases and the J segment 4 bases; nucleotides outside the gene matches: 7. The CDR3 DNA reads TGTGCCAGCAGCCAGCCTCGACAGGGCCCAGATACGCAGTATTTT. Translating it yields CASSQPRQGPDTQYF.

The V gene is TRBV6-5, the J gene TRBJ1-1, with D possibly matching TRBD1 (6 bases). CDR1 and CDR2 from the germline V gene are MNHEY and SVGAGI. V gave up 9 bases and J gave up 0 bases, with 8 bases separating them. The CDR3 extends over 12 amino acids. The CDR3: CARQGVNTEAFF. Here the CDR3 DNA reads TGTGCCAGACAGGGAGTGAACACTGAAGCTTTCTTT.

The rearrangement uses TRBV11-2 and TRBJ2-2, with D unresolved. Trimming shortened V by 4 bases and J by 2 bases, and 11 bases separated the two germline ends. Germline loops: CDR1 SGHAT, CDR2 FQNNGV. The CDR3 is 15 residues long. The CDR3 loop reads CASSSVTVNTGELFF. DNA for the CDR3: TGTGCCAGCAGCTCAGTAACAGTCAACACCGGGGAGCTGTTTTTT.

The chain is built from TRBV28 and TRBJ1-5; the D gene is possibly TRBD1 (5 bases). Trimming stripped 5 bases from V and 0 bases from J, with 8 bases between. CDR1 is MDHEN, CDR2 SYDVKM, per germline. The CDR3 spans 14 residues. CDR3 loop: CASSRGFSNQPQHF. The CDR3 nucleotides are TGTGCCAGCAGTCGGGGGTTTAGCAATCAGCCCCAGCATTTT.

CDR3 protein: CASSLAWTSGQNEQFF. CDR3 nucleotide sequence: TGTGCCAGCAGCTTAGCCTGGACTAGCGGGCAAAATGAGCAGTTCTTC. V and J are TRBV7-2 and TRBJ2-1; 11 bases fit TRBD2. This CDR3 is built from 16 residues. The trim removed 0 bases at V and 7 bases at J, leaving 5 bases unmatched. Germline lookup yields CDR1 SGHTA and CDR2 FQGNSA.

The V and J genes are TRBV11-1 and TRBJ1-4; D unresolved. Looked up from germline, CDR1 is SGHAT and CDR2 is FQDESV (reference sequence). This CDR3 has 15 residues. The V end was cut by 5 bases, the J end by 0 bases, with 10 bases between. CDR3 region: CASSISGTTNEKLFF. Written as DNA, the CDR3 is TGTGCCAGCAGCATATCGGGAACAACTAATGAAAAACTGTTTTTT.

The gene calls are TRBV19 and TRBJ1-2; 10 bases match TRBD1. The CDR3 has 13 amino acids. Germline V lookup: CDR1 LNHDA, CDR2 SQIVND (reference sequence). The J segment lost 6 bases and the V segment lost 8 bases, leaving 6 bases of the junction unmatched. CDR3 amino acids: CASRGQGGHGYTF. The CDR3 DNA reads as TGTGCCAGTCGCGGACAGGGGGGACATGGCTACACCTTC.

The chain has TRBV7-8 and TRBJ1-2; D is possibly TRBD1 (6 bases). Looked up from germline, CDR1 is SGHVS and CDR2 is FQNEAQ. V gave up 5 bases and J gave up 4 bases, with 23 bases separating them. The CDR3 has 17 amino acids. This CDR3 is CASSRSVQQGYSYGYTF. Here the CDR3 DNA reads TGTGCCAGCAGCCGAAGCGTCCAACAGGGCTACAGCTATGGCTACACCTTC. Filled out from reference TRBV7-8 and TRBJ1-2, the complete variable domain reads GAGVSQSPRYKVAKRGQDVALRCDPISGHVSLFWYQQALGQGPEFLTYFQNEAQLDKSGLPSDRFFAERPEGSVSTLKIQRTQQEDSAVYLCASSRSVQQGYSYGYTFGSGTRLTVV.

The chain employs TRBV27 and TRBJ1-2; maybe TRBD1 (6 bases). Germline assignment: CDR1 MNHEY and CDR2 SMNVEV (reference sequence). Trimming took off 2 bases at V and 0 bases at J, with 10 bases between the two ends. This CDR3 spans 15 amino acids. CDR3 nucleotide sequence: TGTGCCAGCAGTTTACAGGGGCTGACTAACTATGGCTACACCTTC. Protein sequence: CASSLQGLTNYGYTF.

V usage is TRBV18 and J usage is TRBJ2-1; 7 bases align to TRBD2. CDR1 and CDR2 (germline): KGHSH, LQKENI. V lost 6 bases and J lost 10; bases outside the gene matches: 6. CDR3 length equals 12 residues. The CDR3 coding sequence is TGTGCCAGCTCCCAGCGGGACCGGGAGCAGTTCTTC. This codes for CASSQRDREQFF.

This sequence joins TRBV7-9 and TRBJ1-6, with 10 bases matching TRBD1. Germline V gene lookup returns CDR1 SEHNR and CDR2 FQNEAQ (reference sequence). CDR3 length: 14 residues. J lost 10 bases, V lost 5 bases, and 5 bases had no gene match. CDR3 sequence: CASSLDRGRSPLHF. CDR3 nucleotide sequence: TGTGCCAGCAGCCTCGACAGGGGGCGATCACCCCTCCACTTT.

About this clone: Additional DNA sequences in this sample encode the identical CDR3. The chain has TRBV19 and TRBJ2-2; the D gene is possibly TRBD1 (6 bases). The CDR3 is 16 amino acids. From germline, CDR1 is LNHDA and CDR2 SQIVND (reference sequence). Trimming stripped 3 bases from V and 5 bases from J, with 16 bases between. In DNA, the CDR3 is TGTGCCAGTAGTATCGAGGCAGGGGCAAATACCGGGGAGCTGTTTTTT. Amino acid sequence: CASSIEAGANTGELFF.